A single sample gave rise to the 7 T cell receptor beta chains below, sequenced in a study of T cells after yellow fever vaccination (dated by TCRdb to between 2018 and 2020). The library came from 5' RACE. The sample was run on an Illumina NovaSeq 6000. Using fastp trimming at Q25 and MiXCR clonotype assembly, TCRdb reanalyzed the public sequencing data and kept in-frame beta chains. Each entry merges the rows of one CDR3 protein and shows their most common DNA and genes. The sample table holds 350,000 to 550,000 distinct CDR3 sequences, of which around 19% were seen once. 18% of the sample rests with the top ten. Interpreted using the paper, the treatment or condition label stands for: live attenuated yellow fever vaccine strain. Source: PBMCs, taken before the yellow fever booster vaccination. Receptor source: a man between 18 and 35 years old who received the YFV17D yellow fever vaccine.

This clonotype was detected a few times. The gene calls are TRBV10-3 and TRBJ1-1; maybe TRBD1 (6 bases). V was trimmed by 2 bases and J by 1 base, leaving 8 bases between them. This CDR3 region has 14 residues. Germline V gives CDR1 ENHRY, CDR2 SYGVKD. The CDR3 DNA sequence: TGTGCCATCAGTGAGCTGACAGGGAACACTGAAGCTTTCTTT. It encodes CAISELTGNTEAFF.

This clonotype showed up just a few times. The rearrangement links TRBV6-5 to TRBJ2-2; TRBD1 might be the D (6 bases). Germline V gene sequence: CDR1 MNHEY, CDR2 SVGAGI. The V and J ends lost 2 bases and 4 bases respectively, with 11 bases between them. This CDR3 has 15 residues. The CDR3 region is CASSYESGATGELFF. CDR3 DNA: TGTGCCAGCAGTTACGAGTCAGGGGCCACCGGGGAGCTGTTTTTT.

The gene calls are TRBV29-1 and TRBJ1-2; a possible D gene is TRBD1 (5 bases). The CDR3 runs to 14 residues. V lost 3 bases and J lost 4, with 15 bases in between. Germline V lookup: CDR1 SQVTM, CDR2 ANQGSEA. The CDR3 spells CSVDGGGPRYGYTF. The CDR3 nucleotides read TGCAGCGTTGACGGTGGGGGACCTCGCTATGGCTACACCTTC.

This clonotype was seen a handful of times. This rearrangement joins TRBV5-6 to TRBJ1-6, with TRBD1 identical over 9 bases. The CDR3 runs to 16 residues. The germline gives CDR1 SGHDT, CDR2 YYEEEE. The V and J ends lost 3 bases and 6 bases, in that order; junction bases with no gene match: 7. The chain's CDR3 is CASSSIGTGTNSPLHF. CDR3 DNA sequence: TGTGCCAGCAGCTCCATAGGGACAGGGACTAATTCACCCCTCCACTTT.

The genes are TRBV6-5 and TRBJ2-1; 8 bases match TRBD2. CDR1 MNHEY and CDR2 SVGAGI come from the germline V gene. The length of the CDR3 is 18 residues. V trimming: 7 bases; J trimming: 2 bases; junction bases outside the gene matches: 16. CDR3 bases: TGTGCCAGCACCCCGTTGCGTAGCGGGGCCGCCCCCTACAATGAGCAGTTCTTC. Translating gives CASTPLRSGAAPYNEQFF.

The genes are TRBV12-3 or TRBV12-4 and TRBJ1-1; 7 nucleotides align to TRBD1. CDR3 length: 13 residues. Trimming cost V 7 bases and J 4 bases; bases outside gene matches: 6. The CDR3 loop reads CASTPQGLTEAFF. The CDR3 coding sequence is TGTGCCAGCACACCACAGGGGCTCACTGAAGCTTTCTTT.

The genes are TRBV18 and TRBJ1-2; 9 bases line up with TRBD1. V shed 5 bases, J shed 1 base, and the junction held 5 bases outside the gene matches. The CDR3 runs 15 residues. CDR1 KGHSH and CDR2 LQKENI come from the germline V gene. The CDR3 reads CASSADRGFNYGYTF. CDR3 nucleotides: TGTGCCAGCTCAGCGGACAGGGGATTTAACTATGGCTACACCTTC. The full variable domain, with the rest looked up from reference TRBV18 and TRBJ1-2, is NAGVMQNPRHLVRRRGQEARLRCSPMKGHSHVYWYRQLPEEGLKFMVYLQKENIIDESGMPKERFSAEFPKEGPSILRIQQVVRGDSAAYFCASSADRGFNYGYTFGSGTRLTVV.